The 23 T cell receptor beta chains given below trace back to one sample, sequenced in a study of control samples from healthy donors and cancer patients. Sequencing used immunoSEQ multiplex PCR; TCRdb keeps in-frame clones, though not all of them. The sample yields roughly 100,000 clones, 88% seen once. The sequencing input was blood. These receptors all come from a man aged 30-40 years in good health.

The chain joins TRBV10-2 to TRBJ1-1, with 8 bases fitting TRBD1. Germline-derived CDR1 and CDR2 are WSHSY and SAAADI. The CDR3 covers 15 residues. V gave up 3 bases and J gave up 3 bases; unmatched junction bases: 6. This CDR3 reads CASSDGRGQDTEAFF. CDR3 nucleotide sequence: TGCGCCAGCAGTGATGGCAGGGGGCAAGACACTGAAGCTTTCTTT.

The chain is built from TRBV20-1 and TRBJ2-1; D call uncertain. This CDR3 comprises 15 residues. Germline V gene data show CDR1 as DFQATT and CDR2 as SNEGSKA (reference sequence). The V end was cut by 3 bases, the J end by 0 bases, with 12 bases between. CDR3 in DNA: TGCAGTGCTAGTGAAACGGGCACCTCCTACAATGAGCAGTTCTTC. Its translation: CSASETGTSYNEQFF.

The genes are TRBV30 and TRBJ1-6, with a tentative D call TRBD1 (5 bases). Trimming took 0 bases from V and 8 from J, leaving 11 bases between them. Germline values: CDR1 GTSNPN, CDR2 SVGIG (reference sequence). The CDR3 totals 14 residues. The CDR3 sequence: CAWSVLGADSPLHF. The CDR3 bases are TGTGCCTGGAGTGTACTAGGGGCCGATTCACCCCTCCACTTT.

The chain uses TRBV29-1 and TRBJ1-1, with unresolved D. The V and J ends lost 2 bases and 4 bases respectively, with 11 bases between them. Germline V CDR1 and CDR2: SQVTM, ANQGSEA. CDR3 length equals 13 residues. In DNA form, the CDR3 reads TGCAGCGTTGAACGCGGGGTGGGCACTGAAGCTTTCTTT. This codes for CSVERGVGTEAFF.

The rearrangement joins TRBV5-1 to TRBJ1-5, with no clear D. Looked up from germline, CDR1 is SGHRS and CDR2 is YFSETQ. The CDR3 extends over 13 amino acids. Deletions cut 0 bases from V and 12 bases from J, with 13 bases between. CDR3 sequence reads: CASSLALGGHQHF. DNA of the CDR3: TGCGCCAGCAGCTTGGCCCTTGGAGGCCACCAGCATTTT.

This chain connects TRBV6-6 to TRBJ2-2, with no clear D. V dropped 2 bases and J dropped 3 bases, with 7 bases sitting between them. Germline CDR1 and CDR2: MNHNY and SVGAGI (reference sequence). The CDR3 extends over 14 amino acids. The CDR3 sequence: CASSYAPDTGELFF. Written as DNA, the CDR3 is TGTGCCAGCAGTTACGCGCCTGACACCGGGGAGCTGTTTTTT.

This clone was observed a handful of times. The J gene is TRBJ1-5, the V gene TRBV7-2, with a tentative D call TRBD1 (5 bases). CDR3 length: 17 amino acids. V was clipped by 5 bases and J by 2 bases, with 19 bases between them. CDR1 is SGHTA and CDR2 is FQGNSA in the germline V gene. CDR3 protein: CASSPRGGAERNQPQHF. The CDR3 DNA follows: TGTGCCAGCAGCCCCCGGGGGGGTGCAGAACGCAATCAGCCCCAGCATTTT.

The chain has TRBV6-5 and TRBJ1-3; possibly TRBD1 for D (5 bases). V lost 2 bases and J lost 0, with 11 bases in between. Germline V gives CDR1 MNHEY, CDR2 SVGAGI. The CDR3 consists of 16 residues. CDR3 sequence (DNA): TGTGCCAGCAGTTACCGAGAGGGGAGCTCTGGAAACACCATATATTTT. Its translation: CASSYREGSSGNTIYF.

This clone was observed a few times. This chain joins TRBV2 and TRBJ1-5; TRBD1 matches at 7 bases. V trimming: 6 bases; J trimming: 2 bases; junction bases outside the gene matches: 4. The CDR3 loop spans 14 amino acids. CDR1 and CDR2 from the germline V gene are SNHLY and FYNNEI. In nucleotides, the CDR3 is TGTGCCAGCAGAGGGGGCCAGGGCAATCAGCCCCAGCATTTT. This sequence encodes CASRGGQGNQPQHF. Complete variable domain (other parts from reference TRBV2 and TRBJ1-5): EPEVTQTPSHQVTQMGQEVILRCVPISNHLYFYWYRQILGQKVEFLVSFYNNEISEKSEIFDDQFSVERPDGSNFTLKIRSTKLEDSAMYFCASRGGQGNQPQHFGDGTRLSIL.

J is TRBJ1-4 and V is TRBV7-2, with a possible D match to TRBD1 (5 bases). The length of the CDR3 is 14 residues. Germline values: CDR1 SGHTA, CDR2 FQGNSA. V was cut by 1 base and J by 10 bases, with 13 bases left in between. CDR3 nucleotide sequence: TGTGCCAGCAGCTTAGGAGTCAGCGGGGGAAAACTGTTTTTT. Translating gives CASSLGVSGGKLFF.

This rearrangement joins TRBV7-9 to TRBJ2-7, with 7 nucleotides matching TRBD2. The V segment lost 5 bases and the J segment 3 bases; nucleotides outside the gene matches: 7. The CDR3 sequence is 14 residues long. CDR1 and CDR2 (germline): SEHNR, FQNEAQ (reference sequence). This CDR3 is CASSRPPGGYEQYF. The CDR3 bases are TGTGCCAGCAGCAGACCGCCGGGGGGCTACGAGCAGTACTTC.

The genes are TRBV6-5 and TRBJ2-7; D possibly corresponds to TRBD2 (5 bases). CDR1 and CDR2 from the germline V gene are MNHEY and SVGAGI. Trimming left V 6 bases short and J 9 bases short, with 9 bases between. The CDR3 contains 10 residues. CDR3 in amino acids: CASREGGQYF. CDR3 sequence (DNA): TGTGCCAGCAGAGAGGGTGGGCAGTACTTC.

This clone was observed a handful of times. The chain combines TRBV29-1 with TRBJ2-2; possibly TRBD1 for D (6 bases). There are 12 residues in the CDR3. V was shortened by 4 bases and J by 5 bases, with 8 bases between the two germline ends. The germline CDR1 and CDR2 sequences are SQVTM and ANQGSEA. CDR3 DNA sequence: TGCAGCGTTGCCAGGGGAACCGGGGAGCTGTTTTTT. Its translation: CSVARGTGELFF.

This chain uses TRBV7-2 with TRBJ1-5; unclear D gene. Trimming took 1 base from V and 0 from J, leaving 7 bases between them. The CDR3 covers 15 residues. In germline, CDR1 is SGHTA, CDR2 FQGNSA. The DNA for the CDR3 is TGTGCCAGCAGCTTAGAACCATATAGCAATCAGCCCCAGCATTTT. As protein: CASSLEPYSNQPQHF.

This sequence joins TRBV19 and TRBJ2-1; 12 positions match TRBD2. J gave up 6 bases and V 4 bases, and 10 bases lay outside the gene matches. The germline V gene has CDR1 LNHDA and CDR2 SQIVND (reference sequence). There are 17 residues in the CDR3. CDR3 in DNA: TGTGCCAGTAGTACCCTTCTAGCGGGAGGGCTTTTCAATGAGCAGTTCTTC. Translation gives CASSTLLAGGLFNEQFF. The variable domain in full, completed from reference TRBV19 and TRBJ2-1, reads DGGITQSPKYLFRKEGQNVTLSCEQNLNHDAMYWYRQDPGQGLRLIYYSQIVNDFQKGDIAEGYSVSREKKESFPLTVTSAQKNPTAFYLCASSTLLAGGLFNEQFFGPGTRLTVL.

A few counts support this clone. The sample has other DNA sequences that encode this CDR3 too. The V gene is TRBV5-1, the J gene TRBJ2-5, with no clear D. V was cut by 1 base and J by 2 bases, with 0 bases left in between. The CDR3 runs to 11 residues. Germline lookup yields CDR1 SGHRS and CDR2 YFSETQ. The CDR3 bases are TGCGCCAGCAGCTTGCAAGAGACCCAGTACTTC. Translation: CASSLQETQYF.

A single count supports this clone. The rearrangement links TRBV7-9 to TRBJ1-1; 7 bases agree with TRBD1. There are 11 residues in the CDR3. The germline V gene encodes CDR1 SEHNR and CDR2 FQNEAQ (reference sequence). V lost 4 bases to trimming and J lost 8 bases; unmatched junction nucleotides: 1. CDR3 in DNA: TGTGCCAGCAGCTCGGACAGGGAAGCTTTCTTT. Encoded protein: CASSSDREAFF.

The chain employs TRBV25-1 and TRBJ2-5; the D is unclear. The V and J ends lost 2 bases and 5 bases respectively, with 3 bases between them. The CDR3 is 11 residues long. Per the germline V gene, CDR1 is MGHDK and CDR2 is SYGVNS. This chain's CDR3 is CASSEIETQYF. As DNA, the CDR3 is TGTGCCAGCAGTGAAATTGAGACCCAGTACTTC.

The V call is TRBV13, the J call TRBJ1-2; tentatively, D is TRBD1 (5 bases). Trimming cost V 5 bases and J 2 bases, with 12 bases left between them. CDR1 and CDR2 from the germline V gene are PRHDT and FYEKMQ (reference sequence). The CDR3 is 14 residues long. CDR3 nucleotide sequence: TGTGCCAGCAGCCCCCTTGGGGACAACTATGGCTACACCTTC. Amino acids: CASSPLGDNYGYTF.

Worth noting for this clone: The same CDR3 arises from other DNA sequences in this sample as well. The chain joins TRBV24-1 to TRBJ1-5; 8 bases are a match to TRBD1. Germline CDR1 and CDR2: KGHDR and SFDVKD. This CDR3 has 15 amino acids. After removal of 3 bases from V and 2 bases from J, the junction contained 2 bases not matched to a gene. The CDR3 region is CATSDPGQGNQPQHF. CDR3 DNA: TGTGCCACCAGTGATCCGGGACAGGGCAATCAGCCCCAGCATTTT.

The chain uses TRBV27 and TRBJ2-2; no definite D call. Per germline, CDR1 MNHEY and CDR2 SMNVEV (reference sequence). V lost 5 bases and J lost 3, with 4 bases in between. The CDR3 sequence is 12 residues long. The CDR3 nucleotides are TGTGCCAGCAGTGCGTACACCGGGGAGCTGTTTTTT. It yields the protein CASSAYTGELFF.

The chain joins TRBV10-3 to TRBJ2-7, with D perhaps TRBD1 or TRBD2 (5 bases each). CDR1 is ENHRY and CDR2 is SYGVKD in the germline V gene. Trimming removed 4 bases at V and 2 bases at J, with 12 bases between. The CDR3 totals 14 residues. The CDR3 nucleotides read TGTGCCATCAGTGTAGGGACCGAGACCTACGAGCAGTACTTC. It encodes CAISVGTETYEQYF.

J is TRBJ1-5 and V is TRBV7-6; D not certain. Per the germline V gene, CDR1 is SGHVS and CDR2 is FNYEAQ. V shed 1 base and J shed 6 bases, with 13 bases lying between them. The CDR3 consists of 15 residues. The CDR3 sequence is CASSLEVGFVQPQHF. In DNA form, the CDR3 reads TGTGCCAGCAGCTTAGAGGTTGGTTTTGTTCAGCCCCAGCATTTT.